The sequence of this TCR beta chain was determined in a study of response to subunit inactivated influenza vaccine (dated by TCRdb to 2016 to 2018). In terms of the full investigation: The study used deep quantitative T cell receptor repertoire profiling to track responses to a trivalent subunit inactivated influenza vaccine.

In light of the paper, this sample's time point label describes: 45 days after influenza vaccine administration. CDR1 and CDR2 were assigned from the germline V gene (reference sequence) as LGHDT and YNNKEL. Counted from cysteine to phenylalanine, this CDR3 has 12 amino acids. Solely the CDR3 DNA is kept, with 36 bases framed from the first base. The V end loses 4 bases and the J end loses 6 bases, and a stretch of 7 bases separates them. General study outcomes and caveats: The authors suggested that each seasonal influenza vaccination may recruit only a limited number of new T cells.

The table lists this clonotype with a few counts. Its binding antigen is unknown. Base-call qualities are not available, and no considerably larger clone is one nucleotide away. Library method: RT-PCR. TCRdb shows the sequencer as Illumina HiSeq 2500. TCRdb reran the public reads through fastp at Q25 and MiXCR, keeping productive beta chains. Under each unique CDR3 protein, matching rows form one entry showing the most common genes and DNA. This sample is represented by 540,000 or so distinct CDR3 sequences; approximately 13% of them were singletons. The leading ten clones occupy about an eighth of the sample.

The rearrangement joined TRBV3-1 to TRBJ1-5, with no confidently assigned D gene. Material: PBMCs from blood, obtained about 6 weeks after vaccination. This TCR came from a man between 50 and 59 years old who received an inactivated influenza vaccine. Donor details come from another sample of the same person, matched by shared clones. The DNA sequence reads TGTGCCAGCAGCCCCTACGGTCAGCCCCAGCATTTT. It codes for CASSPYGQPQHF.